This note documents a single TCR gamma chain sequence. This clone was seen a handful of times. Its antigen is not yet known. This DNA's translation and the protein TCRdb lists, from a much larger clone, do not match at residue 5, likely due to a read error; the protein shown is translated from the DNA. CDR1 and CDR2 are drawn from the germline V gene (reference sequence): GITISATS, ISYDGTV. The CDR3 spans 12 residues, from the cysteine through the phenylalanine. Here the CDR3 DNA is all that survives: 36 bases in frame from base 1. Here V drops 5 bases and J drops 12 bases, and the junction holds 13 bases not matched to any gene. Vgamma9/Vdelta2+ and Vdelta2-negative gammadelta T cell populations were flow-sorted from peripheral blood mononuclear cells for bulk TCR repertoire analysis. The sample originates from a study of γδ T cells in repeated Plasmodium falciparum infection (dated by TCRdb to about 2021). Regarding the research as a whole: Malian children exposed to intense seasonal malaria transmission were enrolled in the natural-infection arm and compared with Australian children matched for age and gender. Several malaria-naive U.S. adults underwent four controlled human malaria infections by bites from P. falciparum NF54-infected Anopheles stephensi mosquitoes over about 590 days. Samples from controlled-infection subjects were taken at baseline, just before selected infections, and 21 days after each infection. Malian gammadelta TCR repertoires were analysed cross-sectionally in periods with no transmission and longitudinally across episodes of acute febrile malaria. Using both natural infection in Mali and controlled human malaria infection, the study looked at the way repeated Plasmodium falciparum infection shapes the human gammadelta T cell repertoire.

Library construction relied on multiplex PCR. Sequencing was carried out with an Illumina MiSeq. From each sorted gammadelta T cell sample, both TCR gamma (TRG) and TCR delta (TRD) chains were sequenced. The original pipeline was this. Clonotype tree plots, accumulated frequency of the top 20 clonotypes, diversity index (DI) and D75 metrics were included in the repertoire analyses. TCRdb reran clone calling on the public reads with CATT; rows sharing one DNA sequence were then combined. TCRdb's processing, not the study's, gives the V and J calls here. The sample table holds around 5,000 gamma-chain clones, of which 3% to 3.5% were seen once. Of the sample, approximately 32% is held by the ten largest clones. What the research found in general, with its limitations: Analysis of inter-individual variability in gammadelta T cell responses was limited by the small size of the controlled-infection cohort. Compared with the repertoires of Australian children, the Vdelta2-negative gammadelta TCR repertoires of Malian children appeared more clonally expanded, less diverse and less shared. The Malian cohort came from a small rural village of predominantly one ethnic group, limiting generalizability. In Vdelta2-negative, largely Vdelta1+, gammadelta TCR repertoires, repeated controlled infections appeared to drive waves of new clonotype selection. Vgamma9/Vdelta2+ TCR repertoires kept a highly stable polyclonal repertoire across time and infection, and many TCRgamma sequences overlapped between individuals.

The chain is assembled from TRGV9 and TRGJ1 or TRGJ2. The J gene was not available in TCRdb and was assigned here by matching the DNA to germline segments. Sequenced input: gamma-delta T cells from blood. The source of this sequence is a pool of human donors (malaria-infected and uninfected, not separated). CDR3 protein: CALWVAPNRKLF. DNA sequence: TGTGCCTTGTGGGTGGCCCCTAATAGGAAACTCTTT.